This T cell receptor beta chain derives from a study of type 1 regulatory T cells. Study at large: T-allo10 is an in vitro-generated, Tr1-enriched CD4 T cell product specific for alloantigen.

Germline CDR1 and CDR2: LNHDA and SQIVND (reference sequence). The CDR3 contains 13 residues. Between the trimmed V and J ends, which lost 4 bases and 0 bases, there was a span of 3 bases. MiXCR, run by TCRdb on the reads, gives a single entry per CDR3 protein. Seen here are around 88,000 distinct CDR3 sequences, around a third observed once, and the top ten hold roughly 2.4%. Sequenced input: CD4+ T cells, either the whole sample or a sorted fraction (not recorded which). J is TRBJ2-2 and V is TRBV19; D remains ambiguous. This TCR came from a human donor in good health. CDR3 nucleotide sequence: TGTGCCAGTAGTACGACGAACACCGGGGAGCTGTTTTTT. As protein: CASSTTNTGELFF.